This entry features one TCR beta chain sequence. Its antigen is still unknown. This entry is derived from a study of CD8 T cells in ankylosing spondylitis. Study observations and caveats: Apparently characteristic of ankylosing spondylitis blood was a TCR beta motif (about 8 highly homologous variants).

V was pared by 2 bases and J by 1 base, with 10 bases of the junction left unmatched. The CDR3 contains 17 residues. TCRdb re-derived calls from the 5' RACE reads in MiXCR, one entry per CDR3 protein. The sample records about 800,000 distinct CDR3 sequences, about an eighth being singletons. Source material: blood, either unsorted or a sorted T cell fraction (not recorded which). This TCR was sampled from a male donor with ankylosing spondylitis. The chain joins TRBV12-3 or TRBV12-4 to TRBJ2-7, with 8 bases lining up with TRBD1. CDR3 DNA sequence: TGTGCCAGCAGTTTACCCTGGACAGGGCAAAGGTCCTACGAGCAGTACTTC. Its protein product is CASSLPWTGQRSYEQYF.